A selection of T cell receptor beta chains follows, all from one sample in a study of cytomegalovirus exposure and HLA in healthy donors. This table comes from immunoSEQ multiplex PCR, and its TCRdb copy is limited to in-frame clones, with some not included. The profile shows roughly 200,000 clones, approximately 12% of them singletons. Sequencing was carried out using PBMCs. Receptor source: a man aged 45-60 years in good health and CMV-seropositive. The CDR3 runs from the conserved cysteine through the conserved F or W. The order of the fields is clone size, D gene, J gene, V gene, CDR3 DNA, CDR3 protein. A D gene is named only where the DNA matches it firmly. Expanded clones are given a class, and other clones once, few, many or no size at all.

. TRBD1 TRBJ1-6 TRBV27 TGTGCCAGCCGACGACAGGGGGGACGGAATTCACCCCTCCACTTT CASRRQGGRNSPLHF
once . TRBJ1-5 TRBV19 TGCGCCAGTAGTATCGGGGGACCTCGAGCCCAGCATTTT CASSIGGPRAQHF
. . TRBJ1-1 TRBV6-5 TGTGCTAGCAGTGGCCGTGGTGGGGGCAACACTGAAGCTTTCTTT CASSGRGGGNTEAFF
few . TRBJ2-5 TRBV30 TGTGCCTGGAGTGTACTCCAGGGCTGGAGCGAGACCCAGTACTTC CAWSVLQGWSETQYF
few TRBD1 TRBJ1-6 TRBV25-1 TGTGCCAGCAGTGACCCGGGACAGGTGAATTCACCCCTCCACTTT CASSDPGQVNSPLHF
few . TRBJ1-2 TRBV4-2 TGTGCCAGCAGCCAAGATTTGAGGGAACACCATGGCTACACCTTC CASSQDLREHHGYTF
. TRBD1 TRBJ2-6 TRBV7-2 TGTGCCAGCAGCTTACAGGGGGCTGGGGCCAACGTCCTGACTTTC CASSLQGAGANVLTF
. . TRBJ1-2 TRBV6-1 TGTGCCAGCAGTGACTATTCCTCGACTAACTATGGCTACACCTTC CASSDYSSTNYGYTF
few . TRBJ1-1 TRBV4-3 TGCGCCAGCAGCCAACTTTCCACAGGGATCGCTTTCTTT CASSQLSTGIAFF
. TRBD1 TRBJ2-2 TRBV2 TGTGCCAGCAGTGGGACAGGGGGGAACACCGGGGAGCTGTTTTTT CASSGTGGNTGELFF
few . TRBJ1-1 TRBV29-1 TGCAGCGTGTCGGCGGTTAACACTGAAGCTTTCTTT CSVSAVNTEAFF
. . TRBJ2-1 TRBV11-2 TGTGCCAGCAGCCGACATCCAGCAGGGGCGAGCTCCTACAATGAGCAGTTCTTC CASSRHPAGASSYNEQFF
. TRBD2 TRBJ2-1 TRBV5-4 TGTGCCAGCAGCAAGGAGGTAGCGGGGGCCTACAATGAGCAGTTCTTC CASSKEVAGAYNEQFF
. TRBD2 TRBJ2-3 TRBV5-6 TGTGCCAGCAGCTTTGGACTAGCGGGCACAGATACGCAGTATTTT CASSFGLAGTDTQYF
. . TRBJ2-5 TRBV19 TGTGCCAGTAGTACTTCAGGGCTGGAGACCCAGTACTTC CASSTSGLETQYF
few . TRBJ1-1 TRBV10-3 TGTGCCATCAGTGTTCGAGATCAGAACACTGAAGCTTTCTTT CAISVRDQNTEAFF
few . TRBJ2-3 TRBV4-3 TGCGCCAGCAGCCAAGGTGACGGGGAAACAGATACGCAGTATTTT CASSQGDGETDTQYF
. . TRBJ2-2 TRBV10-3 TGTGCCATCAGCATAAGCGGCACCGGGGAGCTGTTTTTT CAISISGTGELFF
. TRBD1 TRBJ2-7 TRBV12-5 TGTGCTAGTGGAATGACAGGGGGCTACGAGCAGTACTTC CASGMTGGYEQYF
. TRBD1 TRBJ2-1 TRBV4-3 TGCGCCAGCAGCCCTGACAGGGGACGTGGCAATGAGCAGTTCTTC CASSPDRGRGNEQFF
. . TRBJ1-4 TRBV6-5 TGTGCCAGCAGTTACCAGGGTATTCCTAATGAAAAACTGTTTTTT CASSYQGIPNEKLFF
. TRBD1 TRBJ1-6 TRBV28 TGTGCCAGCAGTTCGTTCCGGGACAGGGAAAACTCACCCCTCCACTTT CASSSFRDRENSPLHF
few . TRBJ2-2 TRBV11-2 TGTGCCAGCAGCTTACAACAGGGTATCGGGGAGCTGTTTTTT CASSLQQGIGELFF
. . TRBJ2-3 TRBV10-3 TGTGCCTTGCGTGGTCGGGAGAAAGATACGCAGTATTTT CALRGREKDTQYF
. TRBD1 TRBJ2-2 TRBV7-6 TGTGCCAGCAGCCTAGGGCAGGGGGTCGGGGAGCTGTTTTTT CASSLGQGVGELFF
few TRBD1 TRBJ1-6 TRBV28 TGTGCCAGCAGTCGACAGGGGTTGGCACCCCTCCACTTT CASSRQGLAPLHF
few TRBD1 TRBJ1-2 TRBV7-8 TGTGCCAGCAGCTTAGCAAGACAGGGATGGAACTATGGCTACACCTTC CASSLARQGWNYGYTF
few . TRBJ2-4 TRBV5-4 TGTGCCAGCAGCTTGGCCGGGCAGGGTGAAAACATTCAGTACTTC CASSLAGQGENIQYF
. . TRBJ1-5 TRBV7-9 TGTGCCAGCAGCTTACTAGACCAGCCCCAGCATTTT CASSLLDQPQHF
few TRBD1 TRBJ1-2 TRBV2 TGTGCCAGCAGGAGGGTGGGGACAGCTTATGGCTACACCTTC CASRRVGTAYGYTF
. TRBD1 TRBJ2-3 TRBV5-1 TGCGCCAGCAGCCTGGACAGGGGGCCGACAGATACGCAGTATTTT CASSLDRGPTDTQYF
. TRBD1 TRBJ1-4 TRBV6-1 TGTGCCAGCAGGCCGACAGGGGACACAGAAAAACTGTTTTTT CASRPTGDTEKLFF
. . TRBJ1-2 TRBV18 TGTGCCAGCTCACCACTCCCGGATGGCTACACCTTC CASSPLPDGYTF
. . TRBJ2-1 TRBV4-3 TGCGCCAGCAGCCCAGACTTTTACAATGAGCAGTTCTTC CASSPDFYNEQFF
. . TRBJ2-3 TRBV6-6 TGTGCCAGCACCCAATCAGGACAGAAATCAGATACGCAGTATTTT CASTQSGQKSDTQYF
few TRBD1 TRBJ1-3 TRBV4-1 TGCGCCAGCAGCCAAGGGGCCCGGGTCAGGGGGACCATATATTTT CASSQGARVRGTIYF
. . TRBJ2-5 TRBV5-1 TGCGCCAGCAGCGCTGGGGCCCAAAAAGAGACCCAGTACTTC CASSAGAQKETQYF
. . TRBJ1-1 TRBV5-1 TGCGCCAGCAGCTTGGCGGGGAAACCCAACACTGAAGCTTTCTTT CASSLAGKPNTEAFF
. TRBD2 TRBJ2-2 TRBV5-6 TGTGCCAGCAGCTTTTCCGGGGGGGCCGGCACCGGGGAGCTGTTTTTT CASSFSGGAGTGELFF
. . TRBJ2-5 TRBV6-6 TGTGCCAGCACTCTGGGTAGCGGACATCACCAAGAGACCCAGTACTTC CASTLGSGHHQETQYF
. . TRBJ1-2 TRBV27 TGTGCCAGCAGTCCGCCTTTGGGGGGGCGCGGTGGCTACACCTTC CASSPPLGGRGGYTF
. TRBD1 TRBJ1-5 TRBV27 TGTGCCAGCAGTTCCTTAGGGACAGGGATTCAGCCCCAGCATTTT CASSSLGTGIQPQHF
. . TRBJ2-7 TRBV27 TGTGCCAGCAGTCCCGGTTCGGGGGTATCCTACGAGCAGTACTTC CASSPGSGVSYEQYF
few . TRBJ2-1 TRBV9 TGTGCCAGCAGCGTAGATCCCCTGAGGCAGTTCTTC CASSVDPLRQFF
. . TRBJ1-6 TRBV7-2 TGTGCCAGCAGCTTAGCGCCAGGGCATAATTCACCCCTCCACTTT CASSLAPGHNSPLHF
few . TRBJ2-5 TRBV29-1 TGCAGCGTTGAAGAAAACAGAATGCCACAAGAGACCCAGTACTTC CSVEENRMPQETQYF
few . TRBJ2-2 TRBV10-3 TGTGCCATCAGTGAGCGGTCTTCAACCGGGGAGCTGTTTTTT CAISERSSTGELFF
few TRBD1 TRBJ1-1 TRBV2 TGTGCCAGTCTAAGGACAGGGAGGATGAACACTGAAGCTTTCTTT CASLRTGRMNTEAFF
few . TRBJ1-1 TRBV6-5 TGTGCCAGCAGTAGGGACAACATGAACACTGAAGCTTTCTTT CASSRDNMNTEAFF
few . TRBJ1-3 TRBV7-6 TGTGCCAGCAGCTTAGACACTGTCTGGGCGAGCTCTGGAAACACCATATATTTT CASSLDTVWASSGNTIYF
few TRBD2 TRBJ2-4 TRBV6-5 TGTGCCAGCAGTTACCTAGCGGGGGGGAACATTCAGTACTTC CASSYLAGGNIQYF